The 13 T cell receptor beta chains reported below all come from one sample, sequenced in a study of blood T cells in healthy people across ages (dated by TCRdb to about 2015). Libraries were built with 5' RACE. The instrument was an Illumina HiSeq 2500. A second about 7 to 11 cycle PCR used a sample-barcoded 5' primer and a J-beta primer mix. TCRdb's own reprocessing of the public reads used fastp at Q25 and MiXCR and kept productive beta chains. Every CDR3 protein is listed once, alongside the most common genes and DNA of its rows. The sample table records hundreds of thousands of distinct CDR3 sequences; 40% to 50% of these occur just once. The ten largest clones represent approximately 23% of the sample. The sequencing sample was made of blood. The origin of the receptors is an elderly man in good health.

The sample holds a few counts of this clonotype. The gene calls are TRBV7-2 and TRBJ1-6; D uncertain. The CDR3 is 14 residues long. Germline lookup yields CDR1 SGHTA and CDR2 FQGNSA. V lost 5 bases to trimming and J lost 10 bases, with 15 bases between them. The CDR3 reads CASSPKLEGSPLHF. In DNA form, the CDR3 reads TGTGCCAGCAGCCCGAAGCTAGAGGGATCACCCCTCCACTTT.

This clonotype showed up just a few times. The J gene is TRBJ1-2, the V gene TRBV5-1, with a possible D match to TRBD1 (5 bases). The V end was cut by 0 bases, the J end by 4 bases, with 13 bases between. This CDR3 comprises 15 residues. Per the germline V gene, CDR1 is SGHRS and CDR2 is YFSETQ. This CDR3 reads CASSLGQGAPYGYTF. The DNA of the CDR3 is TGCGCCAGCAGCTTGGGGCAGGGAGCTCCCTATGGCTACACCTTC.

A few counts support this clonotype. The CDR3 spells CASSQPSNYGYTF. CDR3 nucleotides: TGTGCCAGCAGCCAGCCATCTAACTATGGCTACACCTTC. This chain links TRBV4-2 with TRBJ1-2; no firm D call. CDR1 LGHNA and CDR2 YNFKEQ come from the germline V gene. The CDR3 is 13 residues long. V shed 3 bases and J shed 0 bases, with 5 bases lying between them.

The rearrangement uses TRBV6-6 and TRBJ2-4, with D possibly being TRBD2 (5 bases). The germline V and J ends were trimmed by 8 bases and 8 bases, with 16 bases remaining between them. Germline CDR1 reads MNHNY; CDR2 reads SVGAGI (reference sequence). The CDR3 has 13 residues. Here the CDR3 DNA reads TGTGCCAGCGCCCCGGGAATAACCGACATTCAGTACTTC. Protein sequence: CASAPGITDIQYF.

This clonotype was picked up a small number of times. The chain carries TRBV5-1 and TRBJ2-5; D is perhaps TRBD2 (6 bases). Trimming removed 2 bases from V and 3 bases from J, with 8 bases in between. In germline, CDR1 is SGHRS, CDR2 YFSETQ. CDR3 length: 13 residues. The CDR3 nucleotides read TGCGCCAGCAGCTTTGGGAGGAAAGAGACCCAGTACTTC. Translating it yields CASSFGRKETQYF. Based on the CDR3 plus reference TRBV5-1 and TRBJ2-5, the full variable domain is KAGVTQTPRYLIKTRGQQVTLSCSPISGHRSVSWYQQTPGQGLQFLFEYFSETQRNKGNFPGRFSGRQFSNSRSEMNVSTLELGDSALYLCASSFGRKETQYFGPGTRLLVL.

The chain has TRBV7-2 and TRBJ2-3; D gene uncertain. Trimming left V 1 base short and J 4 bases short, with 9 bases between. Germline V gene data show CDR1 as SGHTA and CDR2 as FQGNSA. The CDR3 is 14 amino acids. The CDR3 reads CASSLVDNADTQYF. For the CDR3, the DNA is TGTGCCAGCAGCTTAGTAGATAACGCAGATACGCAGTATTTT.

CDR3 bases: TGTGCCAGCAGTCGACAGGGATTAAAAGCTTTCTTT. The encoded protein is CASSRQGLKAFF. J is TRBJ1-1 and V is TRBV27, with 7 bases fitting TRBD1. V shed 5 bases and J 9 bases; nucleotides not matched to a gene: 6. Germline V gives CDR1 MNHEY, CDR2 SMNVEV (reference sequence). CDR3 length equals 12 residues.

This sequence joins TRBV5-1 and TRBJ2-1, with 10 bases lining up with TRBD2. CDR3 length: 16 residues. Germline V gene data show CDR1 as SGHRS and CDR2 as YFSETQ. The junction had 10 bases not matched to a gene; V was cut back by 0 bases and J by 10 bases. CDR3 in amino acids: CASSLGGSGGRGEQFF. For the CDR3, the DNA is TGCGCCAGCAGCTTGGGAGGTAGCGGGGGGAGAGGAGAGCAGTTCTTC.

This chain joins TRBV6-1 and TRBJ1-2, with unresolved D. The V and J ends lost 6 bases and 3 bases respectively, with 2 bases between them. Germline CDR1 is MNHNS and CDR2 is SASEGT. CDR3 length: 10 amino acids. The DNA of the CDR3 is TGTGCCAGCAGGGACTATGGCTACACCTTC. Amino acid sequence: CASRDYGYTF.

The gene calls are TRBV6-6 and TRBJ2-3, with a weak D call TRBD2 (6 bases). The V and J ends lost 6 bases and 6 bases respectively, with 16 bases between them. The CDR3 runs 14 residues. Germline CDR1 MNHNY, CDR2 SVGAGI (reference sequence). For the CDR3, the DNA is TGTGCCAGCAGCCACGGGTGGGGGGAGGATACGCAGTATTTT. Translated, it gives CASSHGWGEDTQYF.

The rearrangement links TRBV6-5 to TRBJ2-2, with D hard to call. V gave up 2 bases and J gave up 2 bases, with 9 bases separating them. The CDR3 sequence is 15 residues long. Germline-derived CDR1 and CDR2 are MNHEY and SVGAGI. The CDR3 DNA is TGTGCCAGCAGTTACGGGCAGGTTAACACCGGGGAGCTGTTTTTT. Its translation: CASSYGQVNTGELFF.

The V and J genes are TRBV29-1 and TRBJ2-5; 8 nucleotides line up with TRBD2. The CDR3 consists of 11 residues. The germline gives CDR1 SQVTM, CDR2 ANQGSEA. V was pared by 7 bases and J by 11 bases, with 9 bases of the junction left unmatched. The CDR3 is CSAGLAGEQYF. CDR3 DNA sequence: TGCAGCGCCGGACTAGCAGGGGAGCAGTACTTC.

This clonotype was counted at least ten times. The J gene is TRBJ2-1, the V gene TRBV6-6, with 7 bases matching TRBD2. CDR1 is MNHNY, CDR2 SVGAGI, per germline (reference sequence). The V and J ends lost 4 bases and 8 bases, in that order; junction bases with no gene match: 11. The CDR3 totals 15 residues. The chain's CDR3 is CASSSSGSGADEQFF. Written as DNA, the CDR3 is TGTGCCAGCAGTTCCTCGGGGAGCGGGGCAGATGAGCAGTTCTTC.